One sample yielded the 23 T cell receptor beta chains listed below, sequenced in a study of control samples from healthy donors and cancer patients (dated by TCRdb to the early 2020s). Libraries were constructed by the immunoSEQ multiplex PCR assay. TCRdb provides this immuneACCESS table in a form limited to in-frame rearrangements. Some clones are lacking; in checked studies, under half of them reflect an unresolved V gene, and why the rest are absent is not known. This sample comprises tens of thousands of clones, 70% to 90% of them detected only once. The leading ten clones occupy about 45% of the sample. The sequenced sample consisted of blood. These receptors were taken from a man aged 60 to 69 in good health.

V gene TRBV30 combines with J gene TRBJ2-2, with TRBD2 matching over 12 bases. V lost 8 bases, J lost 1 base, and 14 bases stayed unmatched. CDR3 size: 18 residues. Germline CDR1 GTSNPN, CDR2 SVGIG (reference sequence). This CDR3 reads CALITASGRVLNTGELFF. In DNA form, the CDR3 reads TGTGCCCTAATAACGGCTAGCGGGAGGGTACTGAACACCGGGGAGCTGTTTTTT. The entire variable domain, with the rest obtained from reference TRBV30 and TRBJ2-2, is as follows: SQTIHQWPATLVQPVGSPLSLECTVEGTSNPNLYWYRQAAGRGLQLLFYSVGIGQISSEVPQNLSASRPQDRQFILSSKKLLLSDSGFYLCALITASGRVLNTGELFFGEGSRLTVL.

The CDR3 sequence: CASSDQGDHSPLHF. The CDR3 DNA is TGTGCCAGCAGTGACCAGGGTGATCATTCACCCCTCCACTTT. The chain recombines TRBV25-1 with TRBJ1-6; possible D gene TRBD1, 5 bases. The length of the CDR3 is 14 residues. CDR1 and CDR2 (germline): MGHDK, SYGVNS. Between the trimmed V and J ends, which lost 3 bases and 8 bases, there was a span of 11 bases.

The CDR3 reads CASSLMGARGFNEQFF. CDR3 DNA sequence: TGCGCCAGCAGCTTGATGGGGGCGCGGGGGTTCAATGAGCAGTTCTTC. This chain joins TRBV5-1 and TRBJ2-1, with D possibly being TRBD2 (7 bases). This CDR3 contains 16 residues. CDR1 and CDR2 (germline): SGHRS, YFSETQ. V lost 1 base to trimming and J lost 6 bases, with 17 bases between them. The whole variable domain, filled in from reference TRBV5-1 and TRBJ2-1, reads KAGVTQTPRYLIKTRGQQVTLSCSPISGHRSVSWYQQTPGQGLQFLFEYFSETQRNKGNFPGRFSGRQFSNSRSEMNVSTLELGDSALYLCASSLMGARGFNEQFFGPGTRLTVL.

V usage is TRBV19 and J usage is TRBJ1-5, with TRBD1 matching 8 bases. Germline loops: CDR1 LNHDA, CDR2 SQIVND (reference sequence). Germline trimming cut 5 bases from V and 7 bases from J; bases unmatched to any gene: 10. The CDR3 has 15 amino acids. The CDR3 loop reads CASSSAGGAEQPQHF. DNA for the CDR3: TGTGCCAGTAGTTCCGCAGGGGGCGCGGAGCAGCCCCAGCATTTT.

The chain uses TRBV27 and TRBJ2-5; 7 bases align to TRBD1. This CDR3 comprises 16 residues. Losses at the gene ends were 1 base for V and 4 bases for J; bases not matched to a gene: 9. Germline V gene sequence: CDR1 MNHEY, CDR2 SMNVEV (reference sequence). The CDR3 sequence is CASSLYAGGSRETQYF. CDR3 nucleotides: TGTGCCAGCAGTTTATATGCAGGGGGTAGTAGAGAGACCCAGTACTTC.

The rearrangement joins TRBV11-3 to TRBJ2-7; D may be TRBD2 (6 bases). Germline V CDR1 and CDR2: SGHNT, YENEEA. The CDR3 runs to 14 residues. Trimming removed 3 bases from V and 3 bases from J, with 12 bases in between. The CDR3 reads CASSLGPGGYEQYF. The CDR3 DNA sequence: TGTGCCAGCAGCTTGGGACCCGGGGGCTACGAGCAGTACTTC.

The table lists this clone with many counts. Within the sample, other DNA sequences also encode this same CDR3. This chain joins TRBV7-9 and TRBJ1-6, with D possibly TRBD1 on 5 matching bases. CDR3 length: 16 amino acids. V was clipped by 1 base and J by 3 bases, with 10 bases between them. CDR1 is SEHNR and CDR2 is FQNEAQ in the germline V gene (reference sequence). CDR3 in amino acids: CASSLGQGFYNSPLHF. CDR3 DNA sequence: TGTGCCAGCAGCTTAGGGCAGGGCTTCTATAATTCACCCCTCCACTTT.

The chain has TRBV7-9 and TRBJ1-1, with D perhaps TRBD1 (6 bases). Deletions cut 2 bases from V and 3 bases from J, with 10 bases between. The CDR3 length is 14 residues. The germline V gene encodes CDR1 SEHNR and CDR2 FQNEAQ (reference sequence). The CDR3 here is CASSLLRTDTEAFF. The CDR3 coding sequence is TGTGCCAGCAGCTTATTACGGACAGACACTGAAGCTTTCTTT.

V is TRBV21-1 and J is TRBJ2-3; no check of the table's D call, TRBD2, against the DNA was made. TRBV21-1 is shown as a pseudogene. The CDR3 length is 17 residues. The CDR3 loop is CARVREWREGSTDTQYF. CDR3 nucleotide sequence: TGTGCCAGGGTAAGGGAATGGCGGGAGGGATCTACAGATACGCAGTATTTT.

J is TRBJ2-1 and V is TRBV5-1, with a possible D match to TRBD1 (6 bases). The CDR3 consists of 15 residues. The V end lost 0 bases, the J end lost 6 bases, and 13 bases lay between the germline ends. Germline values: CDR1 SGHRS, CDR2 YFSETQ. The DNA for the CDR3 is TGCGCCAGCAGCTTGGGGGACACCGACGTCAATGAGCAGTTCTTC. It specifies CASSLGDTDVNEQFF.

The CDR3 region is CASSQVGVTSGSAYNEQFF. The CDR3 DNA sequence: TGTGCCAGCAGCCAAGTAGGGGTGACTAGCGGGAGCGCCTACAATGAGCAGTTCTTC. The chain combines TRBV3-1 (or the pseudogene TRBV3-2) with TRBJ2-1, with 12 nucleotides matching TRBD2. The CDR3 is 19 amino acids. V was pared by 1 base and J by 2 bases, with 9 bases of the junction left unmatched. Germline V lookup: CDR1 LGHDT, CDR2 YNNKEL (reference sequence).

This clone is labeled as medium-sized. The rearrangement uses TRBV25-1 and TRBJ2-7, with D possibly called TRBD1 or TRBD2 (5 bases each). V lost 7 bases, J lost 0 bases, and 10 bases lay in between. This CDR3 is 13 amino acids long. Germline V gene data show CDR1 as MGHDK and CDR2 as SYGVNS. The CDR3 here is CASTRDGSYEQYF. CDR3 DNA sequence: TGTGCCAGCACCCGGGACGGCTCCTACGAGCAGTACTTC.

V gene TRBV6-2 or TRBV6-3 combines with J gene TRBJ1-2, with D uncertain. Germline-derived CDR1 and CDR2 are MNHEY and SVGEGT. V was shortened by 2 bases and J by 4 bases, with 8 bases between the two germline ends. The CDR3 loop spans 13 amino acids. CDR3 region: CASSYPGGYGYTF. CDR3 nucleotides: TGTGCCAGCAGTTACCCCGGCGGCTATGGCTACACCTTC.

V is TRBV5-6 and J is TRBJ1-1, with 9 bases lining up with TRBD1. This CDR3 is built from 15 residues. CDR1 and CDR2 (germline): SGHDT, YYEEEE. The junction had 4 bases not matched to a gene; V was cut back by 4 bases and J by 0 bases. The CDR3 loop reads CASSRDRALNTEAFF. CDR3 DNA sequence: TGTGCCAGCAGCCGGGACAGGGCTTTGAACACTGAAGCTTTCTTT.

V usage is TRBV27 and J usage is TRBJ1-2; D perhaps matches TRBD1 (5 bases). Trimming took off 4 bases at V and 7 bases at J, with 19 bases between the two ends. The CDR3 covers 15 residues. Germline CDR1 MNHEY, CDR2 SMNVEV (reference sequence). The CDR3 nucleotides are TGTGCCAGCAGTTCCCCGGGACGTTCCGGGAGTGGCTACACCTTC. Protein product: CASSSPGRSGSGYTF.

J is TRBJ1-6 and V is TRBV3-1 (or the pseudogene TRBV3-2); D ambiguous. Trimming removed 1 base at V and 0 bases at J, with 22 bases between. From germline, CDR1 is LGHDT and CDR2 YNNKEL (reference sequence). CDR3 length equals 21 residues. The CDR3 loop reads CASSQVTIRSPRSSYNSPLHF. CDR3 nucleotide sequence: TGTGCCAGCAGCCAAGTCACTATCAGGAGTCCCCGGAGCTCCTATAATTCACCCCTCCACTTT.

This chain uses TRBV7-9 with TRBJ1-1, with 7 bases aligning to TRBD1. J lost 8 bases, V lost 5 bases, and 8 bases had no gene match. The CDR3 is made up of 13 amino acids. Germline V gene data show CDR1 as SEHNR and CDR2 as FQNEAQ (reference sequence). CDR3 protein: CASSPSGQQEAFF. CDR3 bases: TGTGCCAGCAGCCCATCGGGACAGCAAGAAGCTTTCTTT.

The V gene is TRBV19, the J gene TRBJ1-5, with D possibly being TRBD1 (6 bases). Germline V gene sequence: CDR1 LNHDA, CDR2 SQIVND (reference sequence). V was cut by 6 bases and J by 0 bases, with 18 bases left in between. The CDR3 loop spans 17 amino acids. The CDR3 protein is CASRSLQTGYSNQPQHF. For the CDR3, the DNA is TGTGCCAGTAGATCCCTCCAGACAGGCTATAGCAATCAGCCCCAGCATTTT.

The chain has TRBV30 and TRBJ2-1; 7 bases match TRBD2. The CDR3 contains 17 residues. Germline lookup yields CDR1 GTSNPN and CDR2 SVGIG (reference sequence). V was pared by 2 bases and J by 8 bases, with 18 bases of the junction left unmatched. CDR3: CAWSRIPAGEWVYEQFF. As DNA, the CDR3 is TGTGCCTGGAGTCGCATCCCTGCGGGAGAATGGGTTTATGAGCAGTTCTTC. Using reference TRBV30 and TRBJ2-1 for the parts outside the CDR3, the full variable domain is SQTIHQWPATLVQPVGSPLSLECTVEGTSNPNLYWYRQAAGRGLQLLFYSVGIGQISSEVPQNLSASRPQDRQFILSSKKLLLSDSGFYLCAWSRIPAGEWVYEQFFGPGTRLTVL.

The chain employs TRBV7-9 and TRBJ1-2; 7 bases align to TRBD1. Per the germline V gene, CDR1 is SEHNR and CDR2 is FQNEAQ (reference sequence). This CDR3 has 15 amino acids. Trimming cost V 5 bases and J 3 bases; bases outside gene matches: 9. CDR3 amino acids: CASSPPTGVDYGYTF. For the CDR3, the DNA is TGTGCCAGCAGCCCACCCACAGGGGTAGACTATGGCTACACCTTC.

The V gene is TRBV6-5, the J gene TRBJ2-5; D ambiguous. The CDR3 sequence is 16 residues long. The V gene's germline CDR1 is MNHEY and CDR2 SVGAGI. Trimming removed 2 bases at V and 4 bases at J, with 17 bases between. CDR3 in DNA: TGTGCCAGCAGTTACACCGTGACACGAGGTACAGAGACCCAGTACTTC. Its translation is CASSYTVTRGTETQYF.

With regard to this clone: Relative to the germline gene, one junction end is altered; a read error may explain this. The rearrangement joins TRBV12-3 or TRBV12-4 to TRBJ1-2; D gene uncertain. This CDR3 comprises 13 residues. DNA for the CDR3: TGTGCCAGCAGCTTAGACCAGCCCTATGGCTACACCTTC. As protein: CASSLDQPYGYTF.

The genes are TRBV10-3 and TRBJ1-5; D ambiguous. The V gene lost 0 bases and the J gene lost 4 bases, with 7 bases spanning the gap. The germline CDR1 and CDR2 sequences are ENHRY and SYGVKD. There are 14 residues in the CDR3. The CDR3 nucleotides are TGTGCCATCAGTGAGTCCGTAGCGAATCAGCCCCAGCATTTT. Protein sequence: CAISESVANQPQHF.